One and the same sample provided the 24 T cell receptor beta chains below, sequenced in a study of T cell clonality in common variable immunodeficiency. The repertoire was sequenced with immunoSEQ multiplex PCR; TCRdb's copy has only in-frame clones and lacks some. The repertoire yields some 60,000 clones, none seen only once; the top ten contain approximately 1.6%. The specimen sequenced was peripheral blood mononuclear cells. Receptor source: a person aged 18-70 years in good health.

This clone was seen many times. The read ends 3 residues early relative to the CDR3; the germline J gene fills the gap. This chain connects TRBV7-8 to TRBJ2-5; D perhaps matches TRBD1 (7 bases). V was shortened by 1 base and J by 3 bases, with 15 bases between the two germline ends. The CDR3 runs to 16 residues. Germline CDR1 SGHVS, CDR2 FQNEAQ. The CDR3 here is CASSLDQGGREETQYF. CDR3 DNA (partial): TGTGCCAGCAGCTTAGATCAGGGGGGACGGGAAGAGACC.

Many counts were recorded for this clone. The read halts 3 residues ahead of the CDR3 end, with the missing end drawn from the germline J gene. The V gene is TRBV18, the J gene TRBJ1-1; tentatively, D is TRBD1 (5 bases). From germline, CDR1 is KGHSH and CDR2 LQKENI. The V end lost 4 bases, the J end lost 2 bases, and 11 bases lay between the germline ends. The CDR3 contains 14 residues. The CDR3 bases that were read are TGTGCCAGCTCACTGGGCAGGGCAAACACTGAA. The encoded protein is CASSLGRANTE. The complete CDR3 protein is CASSLGRANTEAFF.

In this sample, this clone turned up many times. The CDR3 sequence: CASSYQREGPTGELFF. Incomplete CDR3 DNA: TGTGCCAGCAGTTACCAGCGGGAGGGCCCCACCGGGGAG. This chain joins TRBV6-2 or TRBV6-3 and TRBJ2-2; 10 nucleotides align to TRBD2. The CDR3 end lies 3 residues beyond the end of the read and is filled in from the germline J gene. V shed 2 bases and J 4 bases; nucleotides not matched to a gene: 4. This CDR3 is built from 16 residues. Germline CDR1 MNHEY, CDR2 SVGEGT.

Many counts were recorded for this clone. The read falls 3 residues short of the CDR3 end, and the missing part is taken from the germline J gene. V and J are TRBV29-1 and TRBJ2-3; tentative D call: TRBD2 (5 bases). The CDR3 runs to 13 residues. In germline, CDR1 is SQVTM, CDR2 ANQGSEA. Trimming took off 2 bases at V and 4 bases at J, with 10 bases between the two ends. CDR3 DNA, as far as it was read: TGCAGCGTTGAAATCCTAGCTCCAGATACG. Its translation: CSVEILAPDT. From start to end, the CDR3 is CSVEILAPDTQYF.

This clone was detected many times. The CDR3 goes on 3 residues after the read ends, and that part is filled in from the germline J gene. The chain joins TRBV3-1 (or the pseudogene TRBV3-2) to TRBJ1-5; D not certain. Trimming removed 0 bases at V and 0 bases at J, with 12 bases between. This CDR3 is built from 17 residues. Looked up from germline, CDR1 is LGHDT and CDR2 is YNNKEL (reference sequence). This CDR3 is CASSQDREGVSNQPQHF. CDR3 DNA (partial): TGTGCCAGCAGCCAAGATCGAGAGGGTGTTAGCAATCAGCCC.

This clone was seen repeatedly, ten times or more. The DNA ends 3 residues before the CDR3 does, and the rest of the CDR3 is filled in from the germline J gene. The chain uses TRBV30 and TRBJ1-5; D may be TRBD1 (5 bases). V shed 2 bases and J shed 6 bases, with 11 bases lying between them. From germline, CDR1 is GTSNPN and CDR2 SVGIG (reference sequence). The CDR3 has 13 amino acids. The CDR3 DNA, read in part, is TGTGCCTGGAGTTTTGGGGCGGTTCAGCCC. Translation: CAWSFGAVQP. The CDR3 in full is CAWSFGAVQPQHF.

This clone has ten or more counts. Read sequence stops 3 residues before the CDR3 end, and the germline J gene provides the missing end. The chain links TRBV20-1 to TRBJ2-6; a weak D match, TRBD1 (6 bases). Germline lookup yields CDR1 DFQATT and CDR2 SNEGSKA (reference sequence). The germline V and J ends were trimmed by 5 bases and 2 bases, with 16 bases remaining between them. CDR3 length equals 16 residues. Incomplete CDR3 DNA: TGCAGTGCTTCCTCCGGGGCAGGGGCTGGGGCCAACGTC. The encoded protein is CSASSGAGAGANV. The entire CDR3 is CSASSGAGAGANVLTF.

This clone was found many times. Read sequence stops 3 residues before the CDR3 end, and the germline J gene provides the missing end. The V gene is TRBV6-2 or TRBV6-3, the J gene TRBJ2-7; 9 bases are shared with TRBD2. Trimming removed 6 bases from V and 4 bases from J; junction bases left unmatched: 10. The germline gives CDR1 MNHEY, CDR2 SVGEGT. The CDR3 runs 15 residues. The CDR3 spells CASRMGSGSLYEQYF. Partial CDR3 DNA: TGTGCCAGCAGGATGGGTAGCGGGAGTCTTTACGAG.

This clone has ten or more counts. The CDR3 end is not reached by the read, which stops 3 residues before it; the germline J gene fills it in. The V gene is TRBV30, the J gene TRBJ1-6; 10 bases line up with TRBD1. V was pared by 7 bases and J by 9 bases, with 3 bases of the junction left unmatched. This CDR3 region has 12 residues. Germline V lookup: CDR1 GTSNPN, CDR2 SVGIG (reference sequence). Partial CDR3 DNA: TGTGCCTCGGGACAGGGGAGTTCACCC. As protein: CASGQGSSP. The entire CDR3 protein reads CASGQGSSPLHF.

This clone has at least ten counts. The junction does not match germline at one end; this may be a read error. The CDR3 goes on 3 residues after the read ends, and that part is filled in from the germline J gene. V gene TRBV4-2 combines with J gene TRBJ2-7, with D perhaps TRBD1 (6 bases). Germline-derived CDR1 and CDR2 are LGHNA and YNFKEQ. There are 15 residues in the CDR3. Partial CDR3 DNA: TGCGCCAGCAGCCAAGATCGAACAGGGCCCTACGAG. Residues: CASSQDRTGPYE. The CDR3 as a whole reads CASSQDRTGPYEQYF.

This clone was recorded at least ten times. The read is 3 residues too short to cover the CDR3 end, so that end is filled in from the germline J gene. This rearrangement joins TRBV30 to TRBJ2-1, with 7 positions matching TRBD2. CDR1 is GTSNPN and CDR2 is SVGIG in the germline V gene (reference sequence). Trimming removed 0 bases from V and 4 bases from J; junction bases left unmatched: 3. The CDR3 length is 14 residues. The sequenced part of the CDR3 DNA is TGTGCCTGGAGTGTACCGGGGGGTTACAATGAG. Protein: CAWSVPGGYNE. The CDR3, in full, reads CAWSVPGGYNEQFF.

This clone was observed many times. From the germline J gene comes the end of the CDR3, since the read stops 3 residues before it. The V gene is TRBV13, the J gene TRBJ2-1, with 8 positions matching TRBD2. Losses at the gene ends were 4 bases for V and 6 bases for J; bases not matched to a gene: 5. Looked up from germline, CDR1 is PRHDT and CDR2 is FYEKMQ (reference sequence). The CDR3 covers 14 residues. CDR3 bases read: TGTGCCAGCAGCTCTAGCGGGTTAGGCAATGAG. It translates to CASSSSGLGNE. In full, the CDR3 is CASSSSGLGNEQFF.

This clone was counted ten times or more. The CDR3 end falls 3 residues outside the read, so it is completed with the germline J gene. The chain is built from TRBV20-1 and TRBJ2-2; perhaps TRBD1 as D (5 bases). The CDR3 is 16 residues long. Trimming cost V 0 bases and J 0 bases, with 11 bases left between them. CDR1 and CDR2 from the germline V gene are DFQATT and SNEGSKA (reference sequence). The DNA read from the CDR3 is TGCAGTGCTAGAGATTTAGAGACAGCGAACACCGGGGAG. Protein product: CSARDLETANTGE. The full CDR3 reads CSARDLETANTGELFF.

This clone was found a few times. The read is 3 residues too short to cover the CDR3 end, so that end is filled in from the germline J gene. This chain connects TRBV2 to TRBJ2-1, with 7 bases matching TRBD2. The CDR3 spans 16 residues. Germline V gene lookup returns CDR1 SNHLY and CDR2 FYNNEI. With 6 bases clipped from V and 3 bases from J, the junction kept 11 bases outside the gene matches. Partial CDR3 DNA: TGTGCCAGCAGCGAGAGTACTAGCGCCAACTACAATGAG. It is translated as CASSESTSANYNE. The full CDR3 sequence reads CASSESTSANYNEQFF.

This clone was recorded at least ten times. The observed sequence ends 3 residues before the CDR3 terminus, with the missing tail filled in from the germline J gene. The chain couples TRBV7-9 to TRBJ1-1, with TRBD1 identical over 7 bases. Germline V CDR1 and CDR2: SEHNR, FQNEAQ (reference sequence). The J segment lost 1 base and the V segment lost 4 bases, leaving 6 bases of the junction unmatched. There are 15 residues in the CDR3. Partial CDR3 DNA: TGTGCCAGCAGCTCCACGGGACAGCCGAACACTGAA. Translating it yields CASSSTGQPNTE. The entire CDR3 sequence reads CASSSTGQPNTEAFF.

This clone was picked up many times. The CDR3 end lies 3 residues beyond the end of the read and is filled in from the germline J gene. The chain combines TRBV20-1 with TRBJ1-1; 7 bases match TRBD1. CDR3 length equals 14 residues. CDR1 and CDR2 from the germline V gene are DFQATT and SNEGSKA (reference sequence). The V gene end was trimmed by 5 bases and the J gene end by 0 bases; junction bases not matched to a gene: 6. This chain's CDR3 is CSAESRGVNTEAFF. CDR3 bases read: TGCAGTGCTGAGAGCAGGGGGGTGAACACTGAA.

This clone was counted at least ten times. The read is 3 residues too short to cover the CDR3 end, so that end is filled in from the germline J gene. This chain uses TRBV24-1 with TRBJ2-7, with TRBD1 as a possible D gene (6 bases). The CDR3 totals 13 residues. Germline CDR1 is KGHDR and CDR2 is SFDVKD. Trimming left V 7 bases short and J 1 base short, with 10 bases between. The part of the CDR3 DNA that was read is TGTGCCACCAGGGGACATGATTCCTACGAG. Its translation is CATRGHDSYE. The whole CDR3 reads CATRGHDSYEQYF.

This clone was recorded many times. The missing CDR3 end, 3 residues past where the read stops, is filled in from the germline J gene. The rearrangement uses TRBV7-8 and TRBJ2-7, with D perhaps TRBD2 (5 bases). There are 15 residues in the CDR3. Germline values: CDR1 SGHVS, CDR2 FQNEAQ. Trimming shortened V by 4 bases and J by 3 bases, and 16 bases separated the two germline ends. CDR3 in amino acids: CASSSGLPTHYEQYF. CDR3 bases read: TGTGCCAGCAGCTCTGGACTGCCAACCCACTACGAG.

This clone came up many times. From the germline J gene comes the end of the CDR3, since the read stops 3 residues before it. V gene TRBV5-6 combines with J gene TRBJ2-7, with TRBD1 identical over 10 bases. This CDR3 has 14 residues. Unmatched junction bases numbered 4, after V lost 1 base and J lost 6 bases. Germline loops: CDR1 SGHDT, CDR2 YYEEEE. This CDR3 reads CASSLPTGGLEQYF. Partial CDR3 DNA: TGTGCCAGCAGCTTGCCGACAGGGGGCCTCGAG.

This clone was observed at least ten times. The covered CDR3 bases are TGCGCCAGCAGCTTGGTGGCGGTGAGCTCCTACGAG. Amino acid sequence: CASSLVAVSSYE. The CDR3 reads in full as CASSLVAVSSYEQYF. V gene TRBV5-1 combines with J gene TRBJ2-7, with D uncertain. From the germline J gene comes the end of the CDR3, since the read stops 3 residues before it. V was shortened by 0 bases and J by 0 bases, with 10 bases between the two germline ends. The CDR3 contains 15 residues. Germline V lookup: CDR1 SGHRS, CDR2 YFSETQ.

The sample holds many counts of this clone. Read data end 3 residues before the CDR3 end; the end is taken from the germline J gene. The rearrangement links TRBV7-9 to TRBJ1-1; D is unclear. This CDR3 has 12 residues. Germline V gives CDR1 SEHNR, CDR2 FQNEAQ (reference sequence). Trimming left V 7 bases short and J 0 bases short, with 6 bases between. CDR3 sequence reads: CASTIMNTEAFF. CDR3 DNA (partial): TGTGCCAGCACCATCATGAACACTGAA.

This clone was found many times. The sequenced part of the CDR3 DNA is TGTGCCAGCAGCCCGCCGGACAGGGCCTACGAG. Translating it yields CASSPPDRAYE. The entire CDR3 is CASSPPDRAYEQYF. The V gene is TRBV7-9, the J gene TRBJ2-7, with 8 nucleotides matching TRBD1. The read is 3 residues too short to cover the CDR3 end, so that end is filled in from the germline J gene. CDR1 and CDR2 from the germline V gene are SEHNR and FQNEAQ (reference sequence). J was trimmed by 2 bases and V by 5 bases; bases with no gene match: 5. This CDR3 has 14 amino acids.

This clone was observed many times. The covered CDR3 bases are TGTGCCAGCAGACGAGACAGGGGGGGGAGGAATGAG. It translates to CASRRDRGGRNE. The whole CDR3 region reads CASRRDRGGRNEQFF. The chain combines TRBV7-2 with TRBJ2-1; 9 bases are a match to TRBD1. With the read ending 3 residues before the CDR3 end, the germline J gene is used to fill in that end. CDR1 is SGHTA, CDR2 FQGNSA, per germline. J gave up 7 bases and V 6 bases, and 10 bases lay outside the gene matches. The CDR3 runs to 15 residues.

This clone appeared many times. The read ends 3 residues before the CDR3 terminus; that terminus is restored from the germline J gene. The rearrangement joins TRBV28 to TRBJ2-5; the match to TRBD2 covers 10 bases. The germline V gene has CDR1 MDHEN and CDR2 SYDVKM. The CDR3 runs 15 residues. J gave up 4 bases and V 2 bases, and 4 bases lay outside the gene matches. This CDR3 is CASSLGASGRETQYF. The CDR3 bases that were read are TGTGCCAGCAGTTTAGGGGCTAGCGGGAGAGAGACC.